This entry features one T cell receptor (beta chain) sequence. Its antigen is not identified. The data originate from a study of OX40 agonist ivuxolimab in advanced cancers. Sequencing was performed with immunoSEQ multiplex PCR; in TCRdb, only in-frame clones are kept and a portion is missing. Of some 80,000 clones listed, 70% to 85% were seen once; the top ten hold 6.5% to 8%. General study findings and limits: Expanded peripheral T cell antigen specificity was not determined.

Any history of autoimmune disease or systemic immunosuppression disqualified patients. The timepoints at which blood was sampled were baseline, cycle 4 day 1, and cycle 7 day 1. CDR3 size: 17 residues. CDR1 and CDR2 from the germline V gene are SGHVS and FQNEAQ. Trimming at V came to 0 bases and at J to 0 bases, leaving 5 bases not matched to a gene. The chain links TRBV7-8 to TRBJ1-5; 7 bases line up with TRBD1. This TCR was sampled from an adult with an advanced solid tumor such as melanoma, head and neck, liver or kidney cancer. Here the sequenced sample was CD4+ or CD8+ T cells sorted from blood, taken in a trial of the OX40 agonist ivuxolimab. CDR3 coding DNA: TGTGCCAGCAGCTTAGCGGGGACAGATTATAGCAATCAGCCCCAGCATTTT. It specifies CASSLAGTDYSNQPQHF. The complete variable domain, with remaining parts taken from reference TRBV7-8 and TRBJ1-5, reads GAGVSQSPRYKVAKRGQDVALRCDPISGHVSLFWYQQALGQGPEFLTYFQNEAQLDKSGLPSDRFFAERPEGSVSTLKIQRTQQEDSAVYLCASSLAGTDYSNQPQHFGDGTRLSIL.